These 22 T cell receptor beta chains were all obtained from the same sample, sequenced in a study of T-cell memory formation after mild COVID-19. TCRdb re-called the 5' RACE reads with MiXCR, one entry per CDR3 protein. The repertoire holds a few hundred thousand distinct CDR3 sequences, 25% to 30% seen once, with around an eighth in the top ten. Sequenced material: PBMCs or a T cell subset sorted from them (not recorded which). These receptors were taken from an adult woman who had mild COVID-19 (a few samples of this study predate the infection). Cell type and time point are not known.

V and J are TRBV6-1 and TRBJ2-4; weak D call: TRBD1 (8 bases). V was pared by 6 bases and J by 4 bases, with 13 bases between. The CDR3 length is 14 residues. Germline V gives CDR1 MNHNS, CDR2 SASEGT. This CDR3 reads CASSEQGGKNIQYF. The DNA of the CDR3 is TGTGCCAGCAGCGAACAGGGGGGGAAAAACATTCAGTACTTC.

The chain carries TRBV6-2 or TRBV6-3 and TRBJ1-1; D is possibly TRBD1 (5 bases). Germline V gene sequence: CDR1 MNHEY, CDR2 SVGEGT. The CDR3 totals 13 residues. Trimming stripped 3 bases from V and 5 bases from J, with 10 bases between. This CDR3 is CASSYTWGTEAFF. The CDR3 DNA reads TGTGCCAGCAGTTATACGTGGGGGACTGAAGCTTTCTTT.

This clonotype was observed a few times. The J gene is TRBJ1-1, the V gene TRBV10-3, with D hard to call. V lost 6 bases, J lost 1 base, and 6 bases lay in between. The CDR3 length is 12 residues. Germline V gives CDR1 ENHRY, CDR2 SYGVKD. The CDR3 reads CAISLGNTEAFF. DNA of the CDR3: TGTGCCATCAGCCTAGGGAACACTGAAGCTTTCTTT.

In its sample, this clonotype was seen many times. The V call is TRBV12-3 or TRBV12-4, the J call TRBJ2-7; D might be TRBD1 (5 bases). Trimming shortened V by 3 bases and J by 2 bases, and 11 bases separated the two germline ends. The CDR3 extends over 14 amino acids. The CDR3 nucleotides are TGTGCCAGCAGTTTTGCTCAGGGCCCCTACGAGCAGTACTTC. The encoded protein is CASSFAQGPYEQYF.

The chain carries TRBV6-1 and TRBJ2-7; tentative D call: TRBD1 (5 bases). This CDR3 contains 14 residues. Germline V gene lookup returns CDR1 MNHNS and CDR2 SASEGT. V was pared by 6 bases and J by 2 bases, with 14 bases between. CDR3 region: CASRSREGTYEQYF. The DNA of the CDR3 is TGTGCCAGCAGATCCAGGGAAGGTACCTACGAGCAGTACTTC.

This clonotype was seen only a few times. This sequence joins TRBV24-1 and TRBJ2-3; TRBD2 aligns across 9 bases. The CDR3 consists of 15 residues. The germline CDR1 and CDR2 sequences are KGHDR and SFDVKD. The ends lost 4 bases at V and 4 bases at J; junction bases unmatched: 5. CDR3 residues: CATSDRSGSPDTQYF. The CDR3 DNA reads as TGTGCCACCAGTGACCGTAGCGGGAGCCCAGATACGCAGTATTTT.

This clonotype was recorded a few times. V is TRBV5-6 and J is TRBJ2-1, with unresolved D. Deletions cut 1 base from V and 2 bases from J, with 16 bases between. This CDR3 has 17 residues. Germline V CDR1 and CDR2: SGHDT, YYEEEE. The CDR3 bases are TGTGCCAGCAGCTTGAGGAGTAACCATGTCCCCTACAATGAGCAGTTCTTC. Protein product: CASSLRSNHVPYNEQFF.

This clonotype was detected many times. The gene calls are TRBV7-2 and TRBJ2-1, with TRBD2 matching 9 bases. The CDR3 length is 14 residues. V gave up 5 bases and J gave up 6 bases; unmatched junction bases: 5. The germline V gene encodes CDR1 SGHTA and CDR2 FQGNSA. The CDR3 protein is CASSPWTSVNEQFF. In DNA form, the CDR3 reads TGTGCCAGCAGCCCCTGGACTAGCGTCAATGAGCAGTTCTTC.

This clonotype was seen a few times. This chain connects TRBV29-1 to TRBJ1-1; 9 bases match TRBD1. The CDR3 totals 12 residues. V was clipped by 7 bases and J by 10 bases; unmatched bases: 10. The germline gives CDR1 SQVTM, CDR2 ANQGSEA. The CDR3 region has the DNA TGCAGCGCTGTATCACAGGGGGCCGGAGCTTTCTTT. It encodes CSAVSQGAGAFF.

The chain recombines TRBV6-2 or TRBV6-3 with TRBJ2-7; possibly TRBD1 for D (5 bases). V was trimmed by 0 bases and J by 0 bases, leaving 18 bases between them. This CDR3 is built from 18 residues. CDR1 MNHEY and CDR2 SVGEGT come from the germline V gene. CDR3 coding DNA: TGTGCCAGCAGTTACTCGATACGGGTCGGACACTTCTCCTACGAGCAGTACTTC. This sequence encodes CASSYSIRVGHFSYEQYF.

The CDR3 DNA sequence: TGCGCCAGCAGATCAACAGGGGGCACAGTATCCACGGGGGAGCTGTTTTTT. Protein sequence: CASRSTGGTVSTGELFF. The genes are TRBV5-1 and TRBJ2-2, with 9 bases matching TRBD1. The trim removed 5 bases at V and 8 bases at J, leaving 16 bases unmatched. The CDR3 extends over 17 amino acids. Germline V gene sequence: CDR1 SGHRS, CDR2 YFSETQ.

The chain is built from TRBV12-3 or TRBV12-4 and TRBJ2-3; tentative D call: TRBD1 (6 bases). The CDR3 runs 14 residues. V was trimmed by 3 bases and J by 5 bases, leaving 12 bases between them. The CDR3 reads CASSFMAGEDTQYF. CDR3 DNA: TGTGCCAGCAGTTTTATGGCAGGGGAAGATACGCAGTATTTT.

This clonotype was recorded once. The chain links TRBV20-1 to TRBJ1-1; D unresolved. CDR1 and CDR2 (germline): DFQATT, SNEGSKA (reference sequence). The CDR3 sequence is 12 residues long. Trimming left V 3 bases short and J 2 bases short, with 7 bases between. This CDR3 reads CSASQANTEAFF. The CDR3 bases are TGCAGTGCTAGTCAGGCAAACACTGAAGCTTTCTTT.

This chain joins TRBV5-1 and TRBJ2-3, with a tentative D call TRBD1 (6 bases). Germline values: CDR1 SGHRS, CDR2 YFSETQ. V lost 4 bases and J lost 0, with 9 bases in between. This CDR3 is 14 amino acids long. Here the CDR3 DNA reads TGCGCCAGCAGCGAAGGACAGAGCACAGATACGCAGTATTTT. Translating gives CASSEGQSTDTQYF. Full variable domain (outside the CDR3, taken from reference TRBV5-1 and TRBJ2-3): KAGVTQTPRYLIKTRGQQVTLSCSPISGHRSVSWYQQTPGQGLQFLFEYFSETQRNKGNFPGRFSGRQFSNSRSEMNVSTLELGDSALYLCASSEGQSTDTQYFGPGTRLTVL.

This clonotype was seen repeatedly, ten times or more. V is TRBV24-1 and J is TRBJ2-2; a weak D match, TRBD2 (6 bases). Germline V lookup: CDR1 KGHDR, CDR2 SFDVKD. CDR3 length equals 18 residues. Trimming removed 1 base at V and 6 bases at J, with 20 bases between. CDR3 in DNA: TGTGCCACCAGTGATTTAGGAGCCGGAGGGAAATTCGCCGGGGAGCTGTTTTTT. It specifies CATSDLGAGGKFAGELFF.

CDR3 residues: CASSRDRGSYEQYF. In nucleotides, the CDR3 is TGTGCCAGCAGCCGGGACAGGGGATCCTACGAGCAGTACTTC. This chain joins TRBV6-5 and TRBJ2-7; 10 nucleotides match TRBD1. CDR3 length: 14 amino acids. The germline CDR1 and CDR2 sequences are MNHEY and SVGAGI. Unmatched junction bases numbered 3, after V lost 6 bases and J lost 1 base.

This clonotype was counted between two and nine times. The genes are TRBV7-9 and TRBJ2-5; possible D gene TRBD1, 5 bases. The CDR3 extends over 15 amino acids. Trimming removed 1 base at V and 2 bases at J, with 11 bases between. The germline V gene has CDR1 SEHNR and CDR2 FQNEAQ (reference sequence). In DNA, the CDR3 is TGTGCCAGCAGCTTAGTTGCAGGGTCGCAAGAGACCCAGTACTTC. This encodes CASSLVAGSQETQYF.

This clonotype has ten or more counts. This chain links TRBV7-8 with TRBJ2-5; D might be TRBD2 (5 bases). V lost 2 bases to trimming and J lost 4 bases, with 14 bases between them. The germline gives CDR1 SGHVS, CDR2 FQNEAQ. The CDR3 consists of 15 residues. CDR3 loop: CASSLPQVAGETQYF. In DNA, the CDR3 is TGTGCCAGCAGCTTACCCCAGGTGGCGGGAGAGACCCAGTACTTC.

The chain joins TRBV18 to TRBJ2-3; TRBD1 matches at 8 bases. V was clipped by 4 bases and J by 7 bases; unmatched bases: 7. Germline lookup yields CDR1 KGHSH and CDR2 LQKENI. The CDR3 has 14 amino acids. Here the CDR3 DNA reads TGTGCCAGCTCACGCGCGGACAGGGAAAATACGCAGTATTTT. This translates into CASSRADRENTQYF.

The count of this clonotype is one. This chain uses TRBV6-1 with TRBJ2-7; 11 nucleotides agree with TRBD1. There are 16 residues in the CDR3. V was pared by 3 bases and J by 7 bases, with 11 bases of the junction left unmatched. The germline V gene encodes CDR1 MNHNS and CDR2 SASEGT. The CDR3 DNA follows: TGTGCCAGCAGTGAGTCACCGGGACAGGGGGTTTATGAGCAGTACTTC. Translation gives CASSESPGQGVYEQYF.

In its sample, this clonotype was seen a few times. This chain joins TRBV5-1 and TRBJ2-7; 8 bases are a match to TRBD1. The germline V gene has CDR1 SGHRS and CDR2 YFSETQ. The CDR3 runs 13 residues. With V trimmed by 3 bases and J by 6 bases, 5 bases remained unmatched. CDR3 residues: CASSSRTGSEQYF. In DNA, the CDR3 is TGCGCCAGCAGCTCCCGGACAGGGTCCGAGCAGTACTTC.

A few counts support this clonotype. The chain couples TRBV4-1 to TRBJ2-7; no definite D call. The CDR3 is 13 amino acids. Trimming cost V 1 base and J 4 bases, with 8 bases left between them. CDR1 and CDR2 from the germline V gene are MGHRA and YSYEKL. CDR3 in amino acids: CASSQVPGYEQYF. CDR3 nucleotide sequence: TGCGCCAGCAGCCAAGTGCCAGGTTACGAGCAGTACTTC.